This T cell receptor beta chain was documented in a study of cytomegalovirus exposure and HLA in healthy donors. CDR3 length equals 14 residues. Germline assignment: CDR1 SGHRS and CDR2 YFSETQ. V was shortened by 0 bases and J by 2 bases, with 9 bases between the two germline ends. The PCR used 60 Vbeta and 13 Jbeta primers. The data were produced by immunoSEQ multiplex PCR, yet TCRdb's version contains in-frame clones alone and is incomplete. This repertoire includes over 150,000 clones. The specimen sequenced was PBMCs. V usage is TRBV5-1 and J usage is TRBJ2-7, with a tentative D call TRBD2 (6 bases). The sequence was obtained from a boy aged 5-17 years in good health and CMV-seronegative. The DNA for the CDR3 is TGCGCCAGCAGCTTGGCGGGGGAAGCCTACGAGCAGTACTTC. Protein product: CASSLAGEAYEQYF. Full variable domain (outside the CDR3, taken from reference TRBV5-1 and TRBJ2-7): KAGVTQTPRYLIKTRGQQVTLSCSPISGHRSVSWYQQTPGQGLQFLFEYFSETQRNKGNFPGRFSGRQFSNSRSEMNVSTLELGDSALYLCASSLAGEAYEQYFGPGTRLTVT.